The present entry profiles one T cell receptor beta chain with its context. Its specific antigen is unknown. Base qualities are not at hand, and no much larger clone is one base apart. The source of the sample is a study of T cells in Graves' hyperthyroidism and ophthalmopathy (dated by TCRdb to about 2019). A note on the overall study: Peripheral blood samples were taken at initial diagnosis, before any treatment was given. An independent validation cohort of around 20 hyperthyroidism patients and roughly 16 patients who later progressed to ophthalmopathy tested prospective prediction of ophthalmopathy. To identify distinguishing TCR V-J signatures, a discovery cohort of some 99 patients was used, comprising 40 to 45 with Graves' ophthalmopathy and some 60 with stable Graves' hyperthyroidism. The roughly 100 discovery patients were randomly split 7:3 into training and test sets. Following sampling, methimazole starting at 30 mg daily was given to hyperthyroidism patients, and high-dose intravenous methylprednisolone was given to ophthalmopathy patients. The study also compared thyroid tissue and blood T-cell repertoires from about six Graves' hyperthyroidism patients. According to the paper, TCR Vbeta CDR3 sequencing was carried out on around 140 peripheral blood samples, which came from fewer than 50 ophthalmopathy, roughly 75 hyperthyroidism and around 17 progressor patients. Study-wide conclusions, independent of this receptor: In validation, progression to ophthalmopathy was predicted by the model with 70% to 71% sensitivity and roughly 76% specificity, a median of around 5.9 months before onset. A model built on a 13 V-J signature distinguished ophthalmopathy from stable hyperthyroidism, reaching around 88% sensitivity and 81% to 83% specificity in cross-validation and 80%/75% in testing. Blood samples also contained most of the expanded thyroid clonotypes (frequency above 0.001), which suggests that blood repertoires may reflect thyroid immune responses. No statistical method was used to set the sample size in advance, and investigators knew the group allocation.

The TCR beta CDR3 regions were amplified from the RNA transcripts. For the first round of RT-PCR on the TCR CDR3, the HTBI primer set was used together with the Qiagen OneStep RT-PCR kit. A second multiplex PCR round built the libraries, followed by size selection and purification. Sequencing of the libraries was done on an Illumina HiSeq2000 using paired-end 100 bp reads. The authors' analysis ran thus. Raw data were processed with SOAPnuke, discarding reads with adapters, uncalled bases, mean Phred below 15, or no exact constant-primer or identifier match. COPE v1.2.5 was used to merge high-quality paired reads, and clonotypes were defined as unique nucleotide sequences. MiTCR v1.1 was used to align clonotypes to the IMGT TRBV, TRBD and TRBJ reference segments. Only V-J combinations with frequency above 0.0001, covering about 99% of repertoires, were analysed. The TCS score was defined as the ratio of F50 (clonal expansion) to E x V (chaos), calculated using BLOSUM62-based TCRdist between CDR3 peptides within each V-J. Welch's t-statistics and random forest reduced fewer than 550 V-J features to 13, which were used in a naive Bayes classifier (R e1071). Starting from the raw public reads, TCRdb applied fastp trimming at Q25, assembled clones with MiXCR and retained in-frame beta chains. All rows with the same CDR3 protein become a single entry with the most common DNA and genes. These V and J calls originate from TCRdb's pipeline instead of the authors' own analysis. This sample has about 600,000 distinct CDR3 sequences in its table, and more than 13% of those were observed once. The leading ten clones occupy 6.5% to 9% of the sample.

Reading the germline V gene (reference sequence) gives CDR1 SEHNR and CDR2 FQNEAQ. V and J are trimmed by 5 bases and 4 bases, and the gene matches miss 12 bases of the junction. The CDR3 runs 17 residues from the cysteine to the phenylalanine. Only the CDR3 part of the read is kept: 51 bases, read in frame from the first base. Moderately to severely active disease, a Clinical Activity Score of at least 3, a NOSPECS grade of at least 4, and a duration under 3 months were present in ophthalmopathy patients. Any patient with an uncontrolled infection, another autoimmune disease, pregnancy or lactation was excluded. Diagnoses were established on the basis of clinical symptoms, serum thyroxine and TRAb, thyroid ultrasound, and orbital computed tomography. PBMCs were separated from roughly 10 ml of fresh peripheral blood using Ficoll-Paque density gradient centrifugation. Total RNA was extracted using Trizol reagent, and RNA quality was assessed on an Agilent 2100 Bioanalyzer.

The sequence was collected from a woman aged 18-29 years with Graves' ophthalmopathy. Material for sequencing was blood. The chain employs TRBV7-9 and TRBJ1-1; 11 central nucleotides agree with TRBD1. The CDR3 protein is CASSPGDRGVDSTEAFF. The nucleotide sequence reads as follows: TGTGCCAGCAGCCCTGGGGACAGGGGGGTTGATAGCACTGAAGCTTTCTTT. The CDR3, completed at both ends by the reference TRBV7-9 and TRBJ1-1 genes, gives the full variable domain DTGVSQNPRHKITKRGQNVTFRCDPISEHNRLYWYRQTLGQGPEFLTYFQNEAQLEKSRLLSDRFSAERPKGSFSTLEIQRTEQGDSAMYLCASSPGDRGVDSTEAFFGQGTRLTVV.